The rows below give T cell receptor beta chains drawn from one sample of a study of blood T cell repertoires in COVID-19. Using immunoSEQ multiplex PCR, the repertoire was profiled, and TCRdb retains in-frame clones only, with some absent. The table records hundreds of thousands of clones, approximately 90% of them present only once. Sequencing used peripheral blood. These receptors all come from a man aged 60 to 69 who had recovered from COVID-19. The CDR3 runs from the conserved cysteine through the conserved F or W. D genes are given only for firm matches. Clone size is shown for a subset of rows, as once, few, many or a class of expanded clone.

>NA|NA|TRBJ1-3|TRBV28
TGTGCCAGCAGCCCCGGTTCCCCATCTGGAAACACCATATATTTT
CASSPGSPSGNTIYF
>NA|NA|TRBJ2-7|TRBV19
TGTGCCAGTAGTATTATACAGGGTTACGAGCAGTACTTC
CASSIIQGYEQYF
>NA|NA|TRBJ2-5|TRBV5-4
TGTGCCAGCAGCTTGGGGGGAGGAATGAAAGAGACCCAGTACTTC
CASSLGGGMKETQYF
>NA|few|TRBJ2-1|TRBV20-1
TGCAGTGCTAGACAGGATTTTGAGCAGTTCTTC
CSARQDFEQFF
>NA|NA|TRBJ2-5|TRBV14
TGTGCCAGCAGCCAGGGACTTGGGGAGACCCAGTACTTC
CASSQGLGETQYF
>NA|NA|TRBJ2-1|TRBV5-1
TGCGCCAGCGCTCAACGGTCCCCCTCCTACAATGAGCAGTTCTTC
CASAQRSPSYNEQFF
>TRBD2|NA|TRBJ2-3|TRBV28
TGTGCCAGCAGTTCCGAGGGACTAGCGGAGGGGGGGACAGATACGCAGTATTTT
CASSSEGLAEGGTDTQYF
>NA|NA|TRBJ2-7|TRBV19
TGTGCCAGTAGTATATTAGAGACTTCCGAGCAGTACTTC
CASSILETSEQYF
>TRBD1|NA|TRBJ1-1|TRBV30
TGTGCCTGGGATCATCAGGGGGCGGGAGCTTTCTTT
CAWDHQGAGAFF
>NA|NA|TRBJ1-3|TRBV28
TGTGCCAGCAGTTCGGGGACATTTGGAAACACCATATATTTT
CASSSGTFGNTIYF
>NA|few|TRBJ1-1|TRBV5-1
TGCGCCAGCAGCTTGGCTCCAGATCTGAACACTGAAGCTTTCTTT
CASSLAPDLNTEAFF
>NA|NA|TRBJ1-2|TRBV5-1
TGCGCCAGCAGCTTGGGCCCGGGTAACTATGGCTACACCTTC
CASSLGPGNYGYTF
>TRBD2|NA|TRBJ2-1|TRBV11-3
TGTGCCAGCAGCTTAGTGGCTAGCGGGGGGGTAGGGAATGAGCAGTTCTTC
CASSLVASGGVGNEQFF
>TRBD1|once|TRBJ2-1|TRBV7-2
TGTGCCAGCAGCCTATTTTTAGGGGGCGCCAATGAGCAGTTCTTC
CASSLFLGGANEQFF
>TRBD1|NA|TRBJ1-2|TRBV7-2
TGTGCCAGCAGCTTAGGGATGGGACAGGGGCATGGCTACACCTTC
CASSLGMGQGHGYTF
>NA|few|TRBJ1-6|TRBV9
TGTGCCAGCAGCTCTACATCCTCGGCGAGGTATAATTCACCCCTCCACTTT
CASSSTSSARYNSPLHF
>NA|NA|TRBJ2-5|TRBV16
TGTGCCAGCAGCCAATTTCTGCAGGTCGAGACCCAGTACTTC
CASSQFLQVETQYF
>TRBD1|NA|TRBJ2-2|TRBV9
TGTGCCAGCAGCGTAGAGGACAGGGCAGGCACCGGGGAGCTGTTTTTT
CASSVEDRAGTGELFF
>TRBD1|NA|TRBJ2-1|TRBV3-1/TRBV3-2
TGTGCCAGCAGCCATTCAATTACAGGGGTGCAGTTCTTC
CASSHSITGVQFF
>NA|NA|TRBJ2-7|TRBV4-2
TGTGCCAGCAGCCAAGTACCCAGTATCGAGCAGTACTTC
CASSQVPSIEQYF
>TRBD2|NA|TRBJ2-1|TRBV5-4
TGTGCCAGCAGCTCTAGCGGGGGGGCCTCCTACAATGAGCAGTTCTTC
CASSSSGGASYNEQFF
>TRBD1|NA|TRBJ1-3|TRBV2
TGTGCCAGCAGTCTCGGGACAGATGGAAACACCATATATTTT
CASSLGTDGNTIYF
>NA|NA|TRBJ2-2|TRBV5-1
TGCGCCAGCAGCTTGGGGCGGACTGCAGGCGGGGAGCTGTTTTTT
CASSLGRTAGGELFF
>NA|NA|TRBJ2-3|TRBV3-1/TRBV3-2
TGTGCCAGCAGCCAAGTAGGGGAGGGCACAGATACGCAGTATTTT
CASSQVGEGTDTQYF
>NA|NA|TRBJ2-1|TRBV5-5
TGTGCCAGCAGCCCCGGTCCTCTCGATGAGCAGTTCTTC
CASSPGPLDEQFF
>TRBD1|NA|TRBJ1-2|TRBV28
TGTGCCAGCAGCTCATCCGGGACAGGCCGGGGTGGCTACACCTTC
CASSSSGTGRGGYTF
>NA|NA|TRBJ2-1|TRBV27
TGTGCCAGCAGTTTATTTGTTGGCAGGGAGGATGAGCAGTTCTTC
CASSLFVGREDEQFF
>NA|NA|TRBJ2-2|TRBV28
TGTGCCAGCACCCAGGAAGGGACACCTCACACCGGGGAGCTGTTTTTT
CASTQEGTPHTGELFF
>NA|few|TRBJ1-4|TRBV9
TGTGCCAGCAGCCCAAAACAGGCAACTAATGAAAAACTGTTTTTT
CASSPKQATNEKLFF
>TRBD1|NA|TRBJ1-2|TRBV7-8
TGTGCCAGCAGCGAGGGGACAGGGGGCAGAGGCTACACCTTC
CASSEGTGGRGYTF
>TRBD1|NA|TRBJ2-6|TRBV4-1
TGCGCCAGCAGCCAAGATCCGCAGGGGGCGGCTGGGGCCAACGTCCTGACTTTC
CASSQDPQGAAGANVLTF
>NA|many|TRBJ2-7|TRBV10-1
TGCGCCAGCAGGAGGGATAGCTTAATCAGCGAGCAGTACTTC
CASRRDSLISEQYF
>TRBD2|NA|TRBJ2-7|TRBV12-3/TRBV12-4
TGTGCCAGCAGGGCTAGCGGCTCCTACGAGCAGTACTTC
CASRASGSYEQYF
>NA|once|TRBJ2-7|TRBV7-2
TGTGCCAGCAGCCACACAAACTACGAGCAGTACTTC
CASSHTNYEQYF
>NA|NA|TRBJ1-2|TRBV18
TGTGCCAGCTCACCGTTGGAGGGGAACGGCTACACCTTC
CASSPLEGNGYTF
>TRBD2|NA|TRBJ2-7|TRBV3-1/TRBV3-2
TGTGCCAGCAGCCAATTTGGGGCGGGGGCCTACGAGCAGTACTTC
CASSQFGAGAYEQYF
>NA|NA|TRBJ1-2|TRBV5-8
TGTGCCAGCAGCCGTGCCCCGGTCTATGGCTACACCTTC
CASSRAPVYGYTF
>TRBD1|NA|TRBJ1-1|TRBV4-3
TGCGCCAGCAGCCAAGATTTGGGGGACAGGGTAGACACTGAAGCTTTCTTT
CASSQDLGDRVDTEAFF
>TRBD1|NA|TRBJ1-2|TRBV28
TGTGCCAGCAGTTCTCCGGGACAGGGGACGACCCTCTATGGCTACACCTTC
CASSSPGQGTTLYGYTF
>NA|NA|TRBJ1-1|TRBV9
TGTGCCAGCAGCGTAGCCGGGGACTTGAACACTGAAGCTTTCTTT
CASSVAGDLNTEAFF